This T cell receptor (beta chain) came from a study of blood T cells in healthy people across ages. Whole-study findings and limits: In older individuals, TCR beta diversity per million T cells was lower, falling roughly linearly with age.

Isolation yielded PBMCs, at least 6.5 million per sample, in every case. CDR1 and CDR2 from the germline V gene are SGHTA and FQGNSA. The V segment lost 5 bases and the J segment 7 bases; nucleotides outside the gene matches: 9. The CDR3 extends over 15 amino acids. A second PCR, run for roughly 7 to 12 cycles, used a sample-barcoded 5' primer plus a J-beta primer mix. The template-switch adaptor, which had 12 random nucleotides, put a tag on each cDNA molecule. TCRdb redid the calling of the 5' RACE reads with MiXCR, one entry per CDR3 protein. The sample has about 1.4 million distinct CDR3 sequences; approximately 60% are singletons. This clonotype was counted only a few times. The antigen remains unidentified.

V and J are TRBV7-2 and TRBJ1-4; 8 nucleotides agree with TRBD1. The source is a man aged 18 to 30 in good health. Sequencing was performed on blood. Here the CDR3 reads CASSPRTGTGEKLFF. Written as DNA, the CDR3 is TGTGCCAGCAGCCCTCGAACCGGGACAGGTGAAAAACTGTTTTTT.